The rows below give T cell receptor beta chains drawn from one sample of a study of beta chain features in type 1 diabetes. Libraries were prepared by immunoSEQ multiplex PCR; TCRdb keeps only in-frame clonotypes and omits some of them. The sample includes 640,000 or so clones, around 15% of them seen just once. The sample consisted of naive CD4+ T cells from blood. Every receptor here comes from a man between 18 and 35 years old with type 1 diabetes. Both conserved end residues are part of each CDR3. The D gene is left open where the match is weak. Clone sizes are given selectively: once, few, many, or a class where the clone is expanded.

V	J	D	size	CDR3	DNA
TRBV5-4	TRBJ1-2	.	few	CASSLVRNYGYTF	TGTGCCAGCAGCTTGGTCCGTAACTATGGCTACACCTTC
TRBV7-9	TRBJ2-1	TRBD1	.	CASSLKDRAHNEQFF	TGTGCCAGCAGCCTAAAGGACAGGGCCCACAATGAGCAGTTCTTC
TRBV7-2	TRBJ2-3	TRBD2	few	CASSLTLAGGADTQYF	TGTGCCAGCAGCTTAACTCTAGCGGGGGGTGCAGATACGCAGTATTTT
TRBV9	TRBJ2-2	.	few	CASSPRTEGNTGELFF	TGTGCCAGCAGCCCCCGGACGGAAGGGAACACCGGGGAGCTGTTTTTT
TRBV2	TRBJ2-2	.	.	CASSSRGTGELFF	TGTGCCAGCAGTTCTAGGGGTACCGGGGAGCTGTTTTTT
TRBV30	TRBJ1-5	TRBD1	.	CAWSGPGTGYGQPQHF	TGTGCCTGGAGCGGCCCCGGGACAGGGTATGGACAGCCCCAGCATTTT
TRBV25-1	TRBJ2-3	.	.	CASSGGLTDTQYF	TGTGCCAGCAGTGGCGGGCTAACGGATACGCAGTATTTT
TRBV7-9	TRBJ2-5	.	.	CASSLPVRETQYF	TGTGCCAGCAGCCTCCCAGTCCGGGAGACCCAGTACTTC
TRBV18	TRBJ1-1	TRBD1	few	CASSSRDSILNTEAFF	TGTGCCAGCTCCAGCCGGGACAGTATTTTGAACACTGAAGCTTTCTTT
TRBV30	TRBJ2-7	.	few	CAWKRGSSEQYF	TGTGCCTGGAAGAGGGGGAGCTCAGAGCAGTACTTC
TRBV11-2	TRBJ1-2	.	few	CASSLLRTGEGYTF	TGTGCCAGCAGCTTATTACGGACCGGTGAGGGCTACACCTTC
TRBV28	TRBJ1-5	TRBD1	few	CASITSGTGILRPQHF	TGTGCCAGCATCACCTCCGGGACAGGTATTTTACGGCCCCAGCATTTT
TRBV7-9	TRBJ2-5	.	.	CASSSLLSGQETQYF	TGTGCCAGCAGCTCCCTTTTAAGCGGTCAGGAGACCCAGTACTTC